This TCR beta chain derives from a study of CD8+ T cells in alopecia areata. This CDR3 has 14 amino acids. From germline, CDR1 is SNHLY and CDR2 FYNNEI. Trimming pared 8 bases from V and 6 bases from J, leaving 20 bases between. Study-wide results and caveats: Sharing of TCRs across patients appeared less clear than in mice, possibly for HLA-related reasons.

Remarks on this clone: Its antigen remains unknown.

RNA, once extracted, was reverse transcribed into cDNA for use as the sequencing template. The repertoire was sequenced with immunoSEQ multiplex PCR; TCRdb's copy has only in-frame clones and lacks some. The data hold about 110,000 clones, with roughly 60% observed a single time. The sequence was collected from a human donor in good health. The sample comprised CD8+ T cells sorted from blood. The chain joins TRBV2 to TRBJ2-7; tentatively, D is TRBD2 (5 bases). The CDR3 DNA sequence: TGTGCCAGCGATTCTAGCACGGAGTCGTCCGAGCAGTACTTC. This codes for CASDSSTESSEQYF.